A selection of T cell receptor beta chains follows, all from one sample in a study of cytomegalovirus exposure and HLA in healthy donors. TCRdb's table, derived via immunoSEQ multiplex PCR, lists solely in-frame clones and lacks some. The table lists some 89,000 clones, approximately 80% of them singletons. Sequencing was performed on PBMCs. The receptor set was obtained from a woman aged 40-49 years in good health and CMV-seropositive. CDR3s include the opening cysteine and the closing phenylalanine or tryptophan. The D gene is left open where the match is weak. The size entry is marked missing in some rows and otherwise reads once, few, many or a size class.

j_gene: TRBJ2-7; d_gene: TRBD1; v_gene: TRBV6-6; abundance: .; CDR3aa: CASRLRTGDSYEQYF; CDR3nt: TGTGCCAGCAGACTCCGGACAGGGGATTCCTACGAGCAGTACTTC
j_gene: TRBJ2-7; d_gene: .; v_gene: TRBV19; abundance: once; CDR3aa: CASSIESGDTYEQYF; CDR3nt: TGTGCCAGTAGTATCGAATCGGGAGATACCTACGAGCAGTACTTC
j_gene: TRBJ2-7; d_gene: TRBD1; v_gene: TRBV5-1; abundance: few; CDR3aa: CASSLGGTGVSYEQYF; CDR3nt: TGCGCCAGCAGCCTCGGAGGGACAGGGGTTTCCTACGAGCAGTACTTC
j_gene: TRBJ1-2; d_gene: .; v_gene: TRBV29-1; abundance: .; CDR3aa: CSVKRRDTGGGYTF; CDR3nt: TGCAGCGTTAAACGCCGGGACACAGGCGGTGGCTACACCTTC
j_gene: TRBJ1-1; d_gene: .; v_gene: TRBV19; abundance: .; CDR3aa: CASLDRRGMNTEAFF; CDR3nt: TGTGCCAGTCTGGACAGAAGGGGAATGAACACTGAAGCTTTCTTT
j_gene: TRBJ2-7; d_gene: TRBD2; v_gene: TRBV4-1; abundance: .; CDR3aa: CASSLALAGRYEQYF; CDR3nt: TGCGCCAGCAGCCTAGCCTTAGCGGGACGTTACGAGCAGTACTTC
j_gene: TRBJ2-3; d_gene: TRBD2; v_gene: TRBV5-1; abundance: .; CDR3aa: CASSPSGSRADTQYF; CDR3nt: TGCGCCAGCAGCCCTAGCGGGAGTAGGGCAGATACGCAGTATTTT
j_gene: TRBJ2-6; d_gene: .; v_gene: TRBV9; abundance: .; CDR3aa: CASSHRGSGANVLTF; CDR3nt: TGTGCCAGCAGTCATAGGGGCTCTGGGGCCAACGTCCTGACTTTC
j_gene: TRBJ1-5; d_gene: .; v_gene: TRBV6-5; abundance: .; CDR3aa: CASSYRGANQPQHF; CDR3nt: TGTGCCAGCAGTTACAGGGGCGCCAATCAGCCCCAGCATTTT
j_gene: TRBJ2-1; d_gene: TRBD1; v_gene: TRBV28; abundance: .; CDR3aa: CASSKFRDRVYNEQFF; CDR3nt: TGTGCCAGCAGTAAGTTCCGGGACAGGGTTTACAATGAGCAGTTCTTC
j_gene: TRBJ2-7; d_gene: TRBD2; v_gene: TRBV5-1; abundance: once; CDR3aa: CASSLVVTSGSYEQYF; CDR3nt: TGCGCCAGCAGCTTGGTGGTAACTAGCGGTTCCTACGAGCAGTACTTC
j_gene: TRBJ2-7; d_gene: TRBD1; v_gene: TRBV19; abundance: .; CDR3aa: CASNGDRTYEQYF; CDR3nt: TGTGCCAGTAACGGGGACAGGACCTACGAGCAGTACTTC
j_gene: TRBJ2-7; d_gene: .; v_gene: TRBV6-1; abundance: few; CDR3aa: CASSPFIDTSYEQYF; CDR3nt: TGTGCCAGCAGCCCATTCATAGACACATCCTACGAGCAGTACTTC
j_gene: TRBJ2-2; d_gene: .; v_gene: TRBV10-1; abundance: .; CDR3aa: CASSAARVTGELFF; CDR3nt: TGCGCCAGCAGTGCCGCCAGGGTAACCGGGGAGCTGTTTTTT
j_gene: TRBJ2-5; d_gene: TRBD1; v_gene: TRBV6-5; abundance: .; CDR3aa: CASSGDRGIQTQYF; CDR3nt: TGTGCCAGCAGCGGTGACAGGGGAATCCAGACCCAGTACTTC
j_gene: TRBJ2-3; d_gene: TRBD2; v_gene: TRBV18; abundance: .; CDR3aa: CASSPLGGGRAGDTQYF; CDR3nt: TGTGCCAGCTCACCACTGGGCGGCGGGAGGGCCGGCGATACGCAGTATTTT
j_gene: TRBJ2-5; d_gene: .; v_gene: TRBV5-4; abundance: few; CDR3aa: CASSLRDSKETQYF; CDR3nt: TGTGCCAGCAGCTTACGGGACTCCAAAGAGACCCAGTACTTC
j_gene: TRBJ1-2; d_gene: TRBD1; v_gene: TRBV11-2; abundance: few; CDR3aa: CASSFGTEGGYTF; CDR3nt: TGTGCCAGCAGCTTCGGGACAGAAGGAGGCTACACCTTC
j_gene: TRBJ2-7; d_gene: TRBD1; v_gene: TRBV15; abundance: .; CDR3aa: CATSRGQGPYEQYF; CDR3nt: TGTGCCACCAGCAGAGGACAGGGGCCCTACGAGCAGTACTTC
j_gene: TRBJ2-7; d_gene: TRBD1; v_gene: TRBV7-8; abundance: .; CDR3aa: CASSGTVTPYEQYF; CDR3nt: TGTGCCAGCAGCGGGACAGTGACCCCCTACGAGCAGTACTTC
j_gene: TRBJ2-5; d_gene: .; v_gene: TRBV6-5; abundance: .; CDR3aa: CASSLAETQYF; CDR3nt: TGTGCCAGCAGTTTGGCCGAGACCCAGTACTTC
j_gene: TRBJ1-5; d_gene: TRBD1; v_gene: TRBV28; abundance: once; CDR3aa: CASRDQGAQPQHF; CDR3nt: TGTGCCAGCAGGGACCAGGGGGCTCAGCCCCAGCATTTT
j_gene: TRBJ2-2; d_gene: .; v_gene: TRBV5-1; abundance: .; CDR3aa: CASSLYRNTGELFF; CDR3nt: TGCGCCAGCAGCTTGTACAGGAACACCGGGGAGCTGTTTTTT
j_gene: TRBJ2-5; d_gene: TRBD1; v_gene: TRBV16; abundance: .; CDR3aa: CASSQFTGDRGKTQYF; CDR3nt: TGTGCCAGCAGCCAATTTACCGGAGACAGGGGCAAGACCCAGTACTTC
j_gene: TRBJ2-7; d_gene: .; v_gene: TRBV7-2; abundance: .; CDR3aa: CASSLVRGYEQYF; CDR3nt: TGTGCCAGCAGCTTAGTGCGGGGCTACGAGCAGTACTTC
j_gene: TRBJ2-1; d_gene: .; v_gene: TRBV7-6; abundance: few; CDR3aa: CASSSESYNEQFF; CDR3nt: TGTGCCAGCAGCAGTGAGTCTTACAATGAGCAGTTCTTC